Given below is one TCR beta chain in context. Its antigen is not known. This specimen comes from a study of T cell repertoires in cytomegalovirus infection. The CDR3 length is 13 residues. Trimming pared 2 bases from V and 1 base from J, leaving 5 bases between. Germline V gene data show CDR1 as MNHEY and CDR2 as SVGAGI. Each CDR3 protein is one row after TCRdb ran MiXCR on the reads. The table lists tens of thousands of distinct CDR3 sequences, roughly 20% of them singletons. The rearrangement joins TRBV6-5 to TRBJ2-5; D call uncertain. Sample: CD8+ T cells from cultured PBMCs, taken from culture after CMV antigen stimulation. The receptor was derived from a human donor in good health (CMV status not recorded). Some clones in this sample may be carry-over from other donors' samples. The DNA for the CDR3 is TGTGCCAGCAGTTACGGCAGCCAAGAGACCCAGTACTTC. Its protein is CASSYGSQETQYF.